This T cell receptor (beta chain) was captured by sequencing in a study of regulatory T cells in long-lasting Graves disease. The wider study: Duration of antithyroid drug therapy among newly diagnosed Graves' patients was under 3 months.

The V end lost 5 bases, the J end lost 3 bases, and 10 bases lay between the germline ends. Germline lookup yields CDR1 KGHSH and CDR2 LQKENI. The CDR3 spans 13 residues. In building TCR beta libraries, iRepertoire HTBI primers were used together with Arm-PCR of CDR3 regions. TCRdb ran MiXCR on the multiplex PCR reads and lists one entry per CDR3 protein. The data show 400,000 to 650,000 distinct CDR3 sequences, with about 16% seen just once and roughly 25% held by the top ten. General study results and limits: It was in persistent disease that TRBV28, TRBJ1-2 and TRBJ2-5 were favored. Not thyroid tissue but only peripheral blood was studied.

The sample's time point: newly diagnosed GD, antithyroid drugs for less than 3 months. From RNA extracted from PBMCs, the TCR library was made. Criteria from the American Thyroid Association guidelines were applied to diagnose Graves' disease. The table lists this clonotype with many counts. Its antigen is as yet unknown. These sequences were also reported in another study, on T cells in Graves' hyperthyroidism and ophthalmopathy.

The source material was peripheral blood mononuclear cells (PBMCs), sampled at new diagnosis, from a patient treated with antithyroid drugs. This TCR came from a woman aged 35 to 59 with Graves disease. J is TRBJ1-1 and V is TRBV18; a weak D match, TRBD1 (5 bases). CDR3 sequence: CASSETEDTEAFF. DNA for the CDR3: TGTGCCAGCTCAGAGACAGAAGACACTGAAGCTTTCTTT.